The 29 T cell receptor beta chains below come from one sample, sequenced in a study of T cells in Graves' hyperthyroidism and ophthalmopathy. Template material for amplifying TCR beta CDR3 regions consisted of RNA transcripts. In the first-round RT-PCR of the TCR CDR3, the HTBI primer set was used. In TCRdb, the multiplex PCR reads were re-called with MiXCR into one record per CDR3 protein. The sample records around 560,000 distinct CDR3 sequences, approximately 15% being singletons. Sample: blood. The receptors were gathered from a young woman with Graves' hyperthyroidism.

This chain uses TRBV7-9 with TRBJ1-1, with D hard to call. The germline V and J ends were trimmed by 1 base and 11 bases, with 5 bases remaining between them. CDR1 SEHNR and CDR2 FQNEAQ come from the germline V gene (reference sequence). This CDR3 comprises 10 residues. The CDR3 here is CASSLVYAFF. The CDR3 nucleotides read TGTGCCAGCAGCTTAGTGTACGCTTTCTTT.

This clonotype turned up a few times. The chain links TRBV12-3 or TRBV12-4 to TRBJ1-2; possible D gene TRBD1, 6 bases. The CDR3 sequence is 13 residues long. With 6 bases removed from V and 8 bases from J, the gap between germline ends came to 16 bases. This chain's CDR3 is CASREQGGFGYTF. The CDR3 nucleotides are TGTGCCAGCAGAGAACAGGGAGGTTTCGGCTACACCTTC.

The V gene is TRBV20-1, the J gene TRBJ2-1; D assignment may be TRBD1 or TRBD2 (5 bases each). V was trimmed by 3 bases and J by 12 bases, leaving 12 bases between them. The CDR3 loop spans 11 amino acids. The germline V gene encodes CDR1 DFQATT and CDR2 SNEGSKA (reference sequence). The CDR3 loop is CSASLPRGQFF. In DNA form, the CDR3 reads TGCAGTGCTAGTTTACCGAGGGGGCAGTTCTTC.

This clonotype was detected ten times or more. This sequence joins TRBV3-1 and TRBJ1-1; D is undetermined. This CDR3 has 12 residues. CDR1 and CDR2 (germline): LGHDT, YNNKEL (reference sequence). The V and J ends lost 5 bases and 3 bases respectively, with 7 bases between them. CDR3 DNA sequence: TGTGCCAGCAGCTCCGCCTACACTGAAGCTTTCTTT. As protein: CASSSAYTEAFF.

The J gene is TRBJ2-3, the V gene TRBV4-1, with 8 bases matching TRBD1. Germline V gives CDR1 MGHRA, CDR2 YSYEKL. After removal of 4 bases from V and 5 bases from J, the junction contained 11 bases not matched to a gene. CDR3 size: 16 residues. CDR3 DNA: TGCGCCAGCAGCCTTACCTGGGCAGGGGGCGTAGATACGCAGTATTTT. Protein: CASSLTWAGGVDTQYF.

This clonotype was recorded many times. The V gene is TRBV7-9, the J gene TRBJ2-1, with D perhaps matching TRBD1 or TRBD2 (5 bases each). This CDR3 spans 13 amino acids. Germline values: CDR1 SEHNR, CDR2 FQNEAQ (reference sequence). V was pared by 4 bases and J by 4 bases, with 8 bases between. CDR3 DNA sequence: TGTGCCAGCAGCTCCGGGACGTACAATGAGCAGTTCTTC. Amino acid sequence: CASSSGTYNEQFF.

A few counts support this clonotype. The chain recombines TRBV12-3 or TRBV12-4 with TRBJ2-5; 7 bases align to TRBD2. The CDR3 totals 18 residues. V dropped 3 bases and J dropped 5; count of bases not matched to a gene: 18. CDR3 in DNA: TGTGCCAGCAGTTTTAAGTCCCGCCGGACTAGGGATCATGAGACCCAGTACTTC. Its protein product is CASSFKSRRTRDHETQYF.

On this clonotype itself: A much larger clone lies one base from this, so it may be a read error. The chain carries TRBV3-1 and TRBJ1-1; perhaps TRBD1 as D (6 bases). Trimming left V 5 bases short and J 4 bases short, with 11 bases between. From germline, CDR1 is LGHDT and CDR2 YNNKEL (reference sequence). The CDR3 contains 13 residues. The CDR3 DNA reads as TGTGCCAGCAGCAAACAGGGATGCACTGAAGCTTTCTTT. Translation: CASSKQGCTEAFF.

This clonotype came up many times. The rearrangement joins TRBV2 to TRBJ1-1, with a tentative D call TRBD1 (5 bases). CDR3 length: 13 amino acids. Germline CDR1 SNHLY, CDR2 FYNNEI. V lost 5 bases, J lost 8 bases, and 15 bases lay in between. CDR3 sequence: CASSTLPGPEAFF. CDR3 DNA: TGTGCCAGCAGTACATTACCGGGGCCCGAAGCTTTCTTT.

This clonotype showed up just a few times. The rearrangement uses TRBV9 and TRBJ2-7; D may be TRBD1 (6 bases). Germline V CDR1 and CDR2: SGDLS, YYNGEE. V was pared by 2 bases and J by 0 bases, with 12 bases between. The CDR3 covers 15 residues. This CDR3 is CASSVTSGHSYEQYF. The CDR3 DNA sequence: TGTGCCAGCAGCGTTACCTCGGGACACTCCTACGAGCAGTACTTC.

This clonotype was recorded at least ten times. CDR3 sequence: CASSLADRVDYGYTF. The CDR3 coding sequence is TGTGCCAGCAGTTTGGCGGACAGGGTTGACTATGGCTACACCTTC. The chain links TRBV12-3 or TRBV12-4 to TRBJ1-2; TRBD1 aligns across 8 bases. The CDR3 is made up of 15 amino acids. Losses at the gene ends were 3 bases for V and 3 bases for J; bases not matched to a gene: 6.

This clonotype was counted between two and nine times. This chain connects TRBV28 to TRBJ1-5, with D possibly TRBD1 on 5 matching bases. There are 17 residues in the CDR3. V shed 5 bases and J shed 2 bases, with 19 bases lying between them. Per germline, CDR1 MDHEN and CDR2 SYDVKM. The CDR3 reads CASSIPRGQGGNQPQHF. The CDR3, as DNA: TGTGCCAGCAGTATACCCCGGGGCCAGGGCGGCAATCAGCCCCAGCATTTT.

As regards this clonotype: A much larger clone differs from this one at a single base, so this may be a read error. CDR3 in amino acids: CASSRTDSEQFF. In nucleotides, the CDR3 is TGTGCCAGCAGCCGGACGGACAGCGAGCAGTTCTTC. This rearrangement joins TRBV3-1 to TRBJ2-1, with D possibly being TRBD1 (6 bases). V lost 4 bases to trimming and J lost 10 bases, with 11 bases between them. This CDR3 has 12 residues. Germline values: CDR1 LGHDT, CDR2 YNNKEL (reference sequence).

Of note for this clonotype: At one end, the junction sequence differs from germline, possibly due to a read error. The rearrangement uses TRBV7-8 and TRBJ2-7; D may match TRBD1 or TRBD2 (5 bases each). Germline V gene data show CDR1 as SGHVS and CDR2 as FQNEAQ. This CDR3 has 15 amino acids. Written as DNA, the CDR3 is TGTGCCAGCAGCTTAGGGGGACCGAGGGAGTACGGGCAGTACTTC. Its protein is CASSLGGPREYGQYF.

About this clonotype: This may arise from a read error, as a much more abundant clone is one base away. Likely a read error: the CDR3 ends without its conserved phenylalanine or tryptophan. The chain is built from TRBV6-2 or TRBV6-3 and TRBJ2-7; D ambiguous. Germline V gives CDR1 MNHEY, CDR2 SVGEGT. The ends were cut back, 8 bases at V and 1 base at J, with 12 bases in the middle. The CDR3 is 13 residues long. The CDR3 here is CASVSVGSYEQYS. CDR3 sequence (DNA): TGTGCCAGCGTCTCCGTCGGTTCCTACGAGCAGTACTCC.

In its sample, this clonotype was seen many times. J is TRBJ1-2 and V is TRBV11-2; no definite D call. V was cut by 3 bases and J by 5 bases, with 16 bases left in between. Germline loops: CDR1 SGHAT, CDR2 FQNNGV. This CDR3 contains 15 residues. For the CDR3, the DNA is TGTGCCAGCAGCTTGTCTGACTTTACGGGGTATGGCTACACCTTC. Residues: CASSLSDFTGYGYTF. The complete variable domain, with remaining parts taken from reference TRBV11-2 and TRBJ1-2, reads EAGVAQSPRYKIIEKRQSVAFWCNPISGHATLYWYQQILGQGPKLLIQFQNNGVVDDSQLPKDRFSAERLKGVDSTLKIQPAKLEDSAVYLCASSLSDFTGYGYTFGSGTRLTVV.

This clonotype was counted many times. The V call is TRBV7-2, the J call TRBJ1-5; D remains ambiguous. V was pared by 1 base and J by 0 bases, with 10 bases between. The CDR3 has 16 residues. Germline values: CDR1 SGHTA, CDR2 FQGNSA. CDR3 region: CASSLVGRDSNQPQHF. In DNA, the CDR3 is TGTGCCAGCAGCTTAGTAGGGAGGGATAGCAATCAGCCCCAGCATTTT. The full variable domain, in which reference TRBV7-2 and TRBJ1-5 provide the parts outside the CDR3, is GAGVSQSPSNKVTEKGKDVELRCDPISGHTALYWYRQSLGQGLEFLIYFQGNSAPDKSGLPSDRFSAERTGGSVSTLTIQRTQQEDSAVYLCASSLVGRDSNQPQHFGDGTRLSIL.

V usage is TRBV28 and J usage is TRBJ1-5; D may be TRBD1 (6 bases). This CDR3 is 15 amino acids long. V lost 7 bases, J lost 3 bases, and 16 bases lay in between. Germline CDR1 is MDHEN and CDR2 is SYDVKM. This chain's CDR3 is CASNIVDRSNQPQHF. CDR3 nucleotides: TGTGCCAGCAACATAGTCGACAGGTCCAATCAGCCCCAGCATTTT.

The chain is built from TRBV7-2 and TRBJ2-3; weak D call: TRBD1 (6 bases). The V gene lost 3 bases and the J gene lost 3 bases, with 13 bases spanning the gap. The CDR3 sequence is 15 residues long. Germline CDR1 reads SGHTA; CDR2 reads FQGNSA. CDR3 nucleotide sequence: TGTGCCAGCAGCTTCCAACAGGGCCGTACAGATACGCAGTATTTT. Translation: CASSFQQGRTDTQYF.

The CDR3 nucleotides are TGTGCCAGCAGCCAACTAGCGTCTCGCGAGCAGTACTTC. Translating it yields CASSQLASREQYF. The chain combines TRBV3-1 with TRBJ2-7; TRBD2 might be the D (6 bases). With 2 bases removed from V and 6 bases from J, the gap between germline ends came to 11 bases. This CDR3 region has 13 residues. CDR1 LGHDT and CDR2 YNNKEL come from the germline V gene (reference sequence).

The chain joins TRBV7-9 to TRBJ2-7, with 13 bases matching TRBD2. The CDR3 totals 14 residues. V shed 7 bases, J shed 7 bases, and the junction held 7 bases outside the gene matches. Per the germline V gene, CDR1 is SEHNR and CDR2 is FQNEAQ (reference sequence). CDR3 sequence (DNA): TGTGCCAGCACACTACTAGCGGGGGGGGGGGAGCAGTACTTC. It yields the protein CASTLLAGGGEQYF.

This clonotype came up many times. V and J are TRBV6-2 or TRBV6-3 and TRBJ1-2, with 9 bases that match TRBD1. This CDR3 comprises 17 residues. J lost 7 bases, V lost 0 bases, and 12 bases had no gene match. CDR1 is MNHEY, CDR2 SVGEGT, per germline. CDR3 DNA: TGTGCCAGCAGTTACTCACCCGGGACAGGGCATCGGAGTGGCTACACCTTC. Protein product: CASSYSPGTGHRSGYTF.

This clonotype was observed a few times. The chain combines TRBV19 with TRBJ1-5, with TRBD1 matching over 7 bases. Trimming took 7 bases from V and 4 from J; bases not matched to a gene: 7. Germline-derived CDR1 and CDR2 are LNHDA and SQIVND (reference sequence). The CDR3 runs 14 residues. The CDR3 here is CASKRQGRNQPQHF. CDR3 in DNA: TGTGCCAGTAAGAGACAGGGCCGAAATCAGCCCCAGCATTTT. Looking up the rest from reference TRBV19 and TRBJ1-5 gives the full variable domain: DGGITQSPKYLFRKEGQNVTLSCEQNLNHDAMYWYRQDPGQGLRLIYYSQIVNDFQKGDIAEGYSVSREKKESFPLTVTSAQKNPTAFYLCASKRQGRNQPQHFGDGTRLSIL.

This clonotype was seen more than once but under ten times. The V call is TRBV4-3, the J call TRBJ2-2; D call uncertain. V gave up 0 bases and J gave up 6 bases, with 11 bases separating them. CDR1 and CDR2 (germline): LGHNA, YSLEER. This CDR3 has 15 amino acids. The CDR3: CASSQDFLGSGELFF. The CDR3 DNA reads TGCGCCAGCAGCCAAGATTTTTTGGGGTCCGGGGAGCTGTTTTTT.

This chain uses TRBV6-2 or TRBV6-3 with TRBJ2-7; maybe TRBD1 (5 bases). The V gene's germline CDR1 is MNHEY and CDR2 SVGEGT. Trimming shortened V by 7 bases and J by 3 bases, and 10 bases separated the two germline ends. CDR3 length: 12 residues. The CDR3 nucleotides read TGTGCCAGCACGACAGTATACTACGAGCAGTACTTC. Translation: CASTTVYYEQYF.

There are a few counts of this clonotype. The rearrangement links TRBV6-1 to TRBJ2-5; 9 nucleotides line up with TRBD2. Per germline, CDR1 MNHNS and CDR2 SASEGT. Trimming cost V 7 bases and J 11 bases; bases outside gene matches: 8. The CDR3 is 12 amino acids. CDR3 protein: CASTQSGRLQYF. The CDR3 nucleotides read TGTGCCAGCACACAAAGCGGGAGGCTACAGTACTTC.

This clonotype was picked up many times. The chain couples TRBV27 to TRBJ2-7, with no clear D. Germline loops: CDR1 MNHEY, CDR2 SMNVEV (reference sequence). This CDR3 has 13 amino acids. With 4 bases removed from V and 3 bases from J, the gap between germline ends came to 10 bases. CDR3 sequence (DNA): TGTGCCAGCAGTTACCGACTGAGCTACGAGCAGTACTTC. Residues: CASSYRLSYEQYF.

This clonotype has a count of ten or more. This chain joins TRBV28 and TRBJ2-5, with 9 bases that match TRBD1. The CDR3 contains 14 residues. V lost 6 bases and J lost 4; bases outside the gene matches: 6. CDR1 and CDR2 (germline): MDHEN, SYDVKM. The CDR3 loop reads CASRNTGGTETQYF. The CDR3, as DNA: TGTGCCAGCAGAAATACAGGGGGCACAGAGACCCAGTACTTC.

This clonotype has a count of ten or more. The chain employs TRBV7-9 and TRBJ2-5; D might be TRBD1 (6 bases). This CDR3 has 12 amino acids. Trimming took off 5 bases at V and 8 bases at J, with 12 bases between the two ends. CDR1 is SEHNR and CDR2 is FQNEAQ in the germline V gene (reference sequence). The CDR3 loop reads CASSTGQPTQYF. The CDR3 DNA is TGTGCCAGCAGCACGGGACAACCTACCCAGTACTTC.